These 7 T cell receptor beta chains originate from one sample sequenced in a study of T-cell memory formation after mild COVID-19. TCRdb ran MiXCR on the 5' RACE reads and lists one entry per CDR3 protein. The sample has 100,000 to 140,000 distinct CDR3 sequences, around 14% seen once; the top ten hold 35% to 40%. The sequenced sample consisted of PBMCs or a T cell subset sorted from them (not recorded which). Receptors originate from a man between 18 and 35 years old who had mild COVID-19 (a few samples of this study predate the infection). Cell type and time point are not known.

CDR3 in amino acids: CASVWGGRNEQFF. In nucleotides, the CDR3 is TGTGCCAGCGTATGGGGAGGGCGCAATGAGCAGTTCTTC. The chain carries TRBV7-2 and TRBJ2-1; TRBD2 matches 7 bases. The CDR3 spans 13 residues. V trimming: 8 bases; J trimming: 6 bases; junction bases outside the gene matches: 7. Germline CDR1 SGHTA, CDR2 FQGNSA.

CDR3 protein: CASSPYTDGQPQHF. CDR3 nucleotides: TGCGCCAGCAGCCCCTACACGGACGGGCAGCCCCAGCATTTT. V is TRBV4-1 and J is TRBJ1-5; D is unclear. Germline-derived CDR1 and CDR2 are MGHRA and YSYEKL. The CDR3 runs 14 residues. The V and J ends lost 4 bases and 7 bases respectively, with 14 bases between them.

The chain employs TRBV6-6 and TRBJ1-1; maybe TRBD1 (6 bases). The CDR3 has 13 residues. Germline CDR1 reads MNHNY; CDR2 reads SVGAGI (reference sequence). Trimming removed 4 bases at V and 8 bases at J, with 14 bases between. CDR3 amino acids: CASSSGHLVEAFF. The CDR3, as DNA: TGTGCCAGCAGTTCGGGACACCTGGTGGAAGCTTTCTTT.

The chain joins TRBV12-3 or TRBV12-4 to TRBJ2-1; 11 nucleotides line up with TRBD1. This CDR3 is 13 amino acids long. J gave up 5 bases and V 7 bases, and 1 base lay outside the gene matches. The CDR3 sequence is CASTGQGDNEQFF. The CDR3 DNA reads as TGTGCCAGCACGGGACAGGGGGACAATGAGCAGTTCTTC.

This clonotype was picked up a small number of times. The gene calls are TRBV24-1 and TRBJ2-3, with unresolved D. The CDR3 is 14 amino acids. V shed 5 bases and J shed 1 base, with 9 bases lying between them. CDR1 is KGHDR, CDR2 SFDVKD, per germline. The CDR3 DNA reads TGTGCCACCAGTGTGGGCCGTCGCACAGATACGCAGTATTTT. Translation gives CATSVGRRTDTQYF.

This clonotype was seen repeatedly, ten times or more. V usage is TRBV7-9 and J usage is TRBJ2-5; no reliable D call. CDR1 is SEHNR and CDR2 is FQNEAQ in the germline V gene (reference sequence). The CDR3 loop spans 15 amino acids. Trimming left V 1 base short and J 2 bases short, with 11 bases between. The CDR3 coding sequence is TGTGCCAGCAGCTTAGTTGTCCCGAAGCAAGAGACCCAGTACTTC. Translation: CASSLVVPKQETQYF.

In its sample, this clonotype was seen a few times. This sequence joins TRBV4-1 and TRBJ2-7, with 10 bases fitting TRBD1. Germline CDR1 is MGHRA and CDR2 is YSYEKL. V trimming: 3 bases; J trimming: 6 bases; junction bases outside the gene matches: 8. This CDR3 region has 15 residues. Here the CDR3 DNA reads TGCGCCAGCAGCCAGACCGGGACAGGGGTCTTCGAGCAGTACGTC. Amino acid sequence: CASSQTGTGVFEQYV.